The clone carrying this TCR beta chain was recorded at least ten times. Its antigen is still unknown. The CDR3 consists of 13 residues. CDR1 is SGHNT, CDR2 YYREEE, per germline (reference sequence). Trimming shortened V by 4 bases and J by 4 bases, and 12 bases separated the two germline ends. Blood RNA originated from unsorted whole blood, with germline DNA additionally extracted. Sampling before surgery obtained about 3.9 milliliters of peripheral blood. This specimen comes from a study of tumor-infiltrating lymphocytes in primary liver carcinoma. Overall study context: Spanning 4.2 to 10 cm, the tumors were T1-T3 N0M0. Study results and limitations: Relative to tumor region pairs, the tumor-adjacent and tumor-blood pairs showed overlap that was lower.

The template, roughly 550 ng total RNA, yielded TCR beta cDNA made with a constant-region primer. ARM-PCR, slightly modified, supplied the TCR beta libraries through three nested multiplex PCR rounds. Both of the initial two PCR rounds ran for about 11 cycles and employed TRBV1-TRBV30 forward primers alongside a C-beta reverse primer. TCRdb used MiXCR to reprocess the multiplex PCR reads, holding one entry per CDR3 protein. The sample yields approximately 330,000 distinct CDR3 sequences, about 65% seen once. Specimen: peripheral blood. This clonotype was sampled from a man aged 35 to 55 with primary liver carcinoma and hepatitis B virus infection. The rearrangement uses TRBV5-4 and TRBJ2-7; D is possibly TRBD1 (5 bases). The CDR3 region is CASSPKGEYEQYF. In DNA, the CDR3 is TGTGCCAGCAGCCCAAAAGGGGAATACGAGCAGTACTTC.